The TCR beta chain described here comes from a study of identical twins. Germline CDR1 SEHNR, CDR2 FQNEAQ (reference sequence). This CDR3 has 13 amino acids. V lost 9 bases and J lost 1; bases outside the gene matches: 3. TCRdb analysed the 5' RACE reads with MiXCR anew, one entry per CDR3 protein. The table has 1,800,000 or so distinct CDR3 sequences, roughly a third seen once. The sequence was collected from a newborn girl in good health. The chain uses TRBV7-9 and TRBJ1-3, with TRBD1 matching 7 bases. Sequencing was carried out using cord blood. The CDR3 DNA follows: TGTGCCAGTCGGGACAGATCTGGAAACACCATATATTTT. Translated, it gives CASRDRSGNTIYF.